The 17 T cell receptor beta chains presented below share a single source sample, sequenced in a study of technical replicates of blood from a few donors. The assay was immunoSEQ multiplex PCR, and TCRdb's table has in-frame clones only and misses some. This table has about 89,000 clones, around 94% appearing once. Sequencing was performed on T cells isolated from PBMCs. These TCRs come from a human donor in good health.

The chain couples TRBV5-1 to TRBJ1-1; no clear D gene. CDR3 length equals 14 residues. Deletions cut 4 bases from V and 7 bases from J, with 17 bases between. The germline gives CDR1 SGHRS, CDR2 YFSETQ. This CDR3 is CASSEEVVVGEAFF. The DNA for the CDR3 is TGCGCCAGCAGCGAGGAAGTGGTCGTGGGTGAAGCTTTCTTT.

V usage is TRBV29-1 and J usage is TRBJ1-2, with D tentatively TRBD1 (5 bases). This CDR3 contains 16 residues. Germline CDR1 and CDR2: SQVTM and ANQGSEA. The ends were cut back, 3 bases at V and 8 bases at J, with 25 bases in the middle. The CDR3 region has the DNA TGCAGCGTTGAGGGGGGGTCTGACGGGACCACGGGAGGCTACACCTTC. The encoded protein is CSVEGGSDGTTGGYTF.

The chain links TRBV9 to TRBJ2-3; weak D call: TRBD2 (6 bases). Germline assignment: CDR1 SGDLS and CDR2 YYNGEE. The ends were cut back, 0 bases at V and 5 bases at J, with 7 bases in the middle. The CDR3 spans 13 residues. In DNA form, the CDR3 reads TGTGCCAGCAGCGTAGGGGGGGAAGATACGCAGTATTTT. Its protein product is CASSVGGEDTQYF.

The chain couples TRBV6-1 to TRBJ1-2, with D tentatively TRBD1 (6 bases). The germline V gene encodes CDR1 MNHNS and CDR2 SASEGT. CDR3 size: 13 residues. Trimming shortened V by 5 bases and J by 2 bases, and 9 bases separated the two germline ends. The CDR3 region has the DNA TGTGCCAGCAGTTTCGGACAGAACTATGGCTACACCTTC. Amino acid sequence: CASSFGQNYGYTF.

V and J are TRBV4-1 and TRBJ1-1, with D tentatively TRBD1 (5 bases). Germline V gives CDR1 MGHRA, CDR2 YSYEKL. The CDR3 has 17 amino acids. V was cut by 1 base and J by 7 bases, with 22 bases left in between. CDR3 DNA: TGCGCCAGCAGCCAAGTAGGGTCAGGGTGGGGTCTGCATGAAGCTTTCTTT. It codes for CASSQVGSGWGLHEAFF.

The V and J genes are TRBV6-5 and TRBJ2-7; a weak D match, TRBD1 (6 bases). The germline V and J ends were trimmed by 6 bases and 2 bases, with 14 bases remaining between them. The CDR3 is 14 amino acids. Germline loops: CDR1 MNHEY, CDR2 SVGAGI. CDR3 in DNA: TGTGCCAGCAGACACAACCGGGACACCTACGAGCAGTACTTC. This encodes CASRHNRDTYEQYF.

The chain links TRBV5-1 to TRBJ2-2; 7 bases agree with TRBD2. Germline lookup yields CDR1 SGHRS and CDR2 YFSETQ. The CDR3 contains 16 residues. Unmatched junction bases numbered 4, after V lost 2 bases and J lost 0 bases. CDR3 sequence: CASSFASGSNTGELFF. The CDR3 nucleotides read TGCGCCAGCAGCTTCGCTAGCGGATCGAACACCGGGGAGCTGTTTTTT. The full variable domain, rest sourced from reference TRBV5-1 and TRBJ2-2, is KAGVTQTPRYLIKTRGQQVTLSCSPISGHRSVSWYQQTPGQGLQFLFEYFSETQRNKGNFPGRFSGRQFSNSRSEMNVSTLELGDSALYLCASSFASGSNTGELFFGEGSRLTVL.

This chain joins TRBV6-1 and TRBJ2-7, with a weak D call TRBD1 (5 bases). Looked up from germline, CDR1 is MNHNS and CDR2 is SASEGT. The CDR3 consists of 17 residues. V was trimmed by 2 bases and J by 2 bases, leaving 19 bases between them. The CDR3 nucleotides are TGTGCCAGCAGTGAAACTCGAACAGGCCCCAGCCCCTACGAGCAGTACTTC. It specifies CASSETRTGPSPYEQYF.

This rearrangement joins TRBV7-6 to TRBJ2-7; unclear D gene. The CDR3 runs to 14 residues. V was shortened by 5 bases and J by 0 bases, with 11 bases between the two germline ends. In germline, CDR1 is SGHVS, CDR2 FNYEAQ. CDR3 loop: CASSRGYRSYEQYF. The DNA for the CDR3 is TGTGCCAGCAGCCGCGGATACCGCTCCTACGAGCAGTACTTC.

The rearrangement links TRBV5-4 to TRBJ2-5; D might be TRBD2 (7 bases). The CDR3 extends over 14 amino acids. Germline-derived CDR1 and CDR2 are SGHNT and YYREEE (reference sequence). The V gene lost 4 bases and the J gene lost 3 bases, with 13 bases spanning the gap. CDR3 in DNA: TGTGCCAGCAGCCCCAAGGGGGGGAAAGAGACCCAGTACTTC. As protein: CASSPKGGKETQYF. Looking up the rest from reference TRBV5-4 and TRBJ2-5 gives the full variable domain: ETGVTQSPTHLIKTRGQQVTLRCSSQSGHNTVSWYQQALGQGPQFIFQYYREEENGRGNFPPRFSGLQFPNYSSELNVNALELDDSALYLCASSPKGGKETQYFGPGTRLLVL.

This chain links TRBV5-4 with TRBJ2-7, with D perhaps TRBD1 (6 bases). V was trimmed by 5 bases and J by 1 base, leaving 16 bases between them. CDR1 is SGHNT, CDR2 YYREEE, per germline (reference sequence). This CDR3 has 15 amino acids. In DNA form, the CDR3 reads TGTGCCAGCAGAGCGGACAGCCTAATTTCCTACGAGCAGTACTTC. This encodes CASRADSLISYEQYF.

The chain combines TRBV4-1 with TRBJ2-2; unclear D gene. CDR3 length: 16 residues. Trimming removed 1 base from V and 2 bases from J, with 11 bases in between. The germline V gene has CDR1 MGHRA and CDR2 YSYEKL. The CDR3 loop is CASSQGPGRNTGELFF. The CDR3 DNA reads TGCGCCAGCAGCCAAGGGCCTGGGCGAAACACCGGGGAGCTGTTTTTT.

V gene TRBV27 combines with J gene TRBJ1-2; possible D gene TRBD1, 5 bases. The length of the CDR3 is 17 residues. V was shortened by 3 bases and J by 3 bases, with 20 bases between the two germline ends. CDR1 and CDR2 from the germline V gene are MNHEY and SMNVEV (reference sequence). CDR3 in amino acids: CASSLTSPGSRDYGYTF. In nucleotides, the CDR3 is TGTGCCAGCAGTTTGACTAGCCCAGGGAGTAGAGACTATGGCTACACCTTC.

The rearrangement joins TRBV25-1 to TRBJ1-2; TRBD1 matches 8 bases. The CDR3 runs 15 residues. Germline CDR1 reads MGHDK; CDR2 reads SYGVNS. The junction had 4 bases not matched to a gene; V was cut back by 2 bases and J by 2 bases. CDR3 nucleotide sequence: TGTGCCAGCAGTGAACCAGGGGGCCCAAACTATGGCTACACCTTC. Translating gives CASSEPGGPNYGYTF.

V and J are TRBV2 and TRBJ2-1; D possibly corresponds to TRBD2 (6 bases). Germline V gene sequence: CDR1 SNHLY, CDR2 FYNNEI. The V and J ends lost 4 bases and 5 bases respectively, with 24 bases between them. There are 18 residues in the CDR3. The CDR3 loop reads CASSGSPSLAWKNNEQFF. In DNA, the CDR3 is TGTGCCAGCAGTGGATCCCCCTCGCTAGCGTGGAAAAACAATGAGCAGTTCTTC.

The chain has TRBV28 and TRBJ1-2; D unresolved. The germline V gene has CDR1 MDHEN and CDR2 SYDVKM. Trimming cost V 8 bases and J 1 base, with 11 bases left between them. The CDR3 has 13 residues. The chain's CDR3 is CASAPGGNYGYTF. CDR3 in DNA: TGTGCCAGCGCCCCGGGAGGTAACTATGGCTACACCTTC.

V is TRBV28 and J is TRBJ2-3, with D perhaps matching TRBD1 (6 bases). The CDR3 sequence is 15 residues long. Germline CDR1 is MDHEN and CDR2 is SYDVKM. V was trimmed by 5 bases and J by 0 bases, leaving 12 bases between them. The CDR3 DNA is TGTGCCAGCAGTGTAACGGGACACAGCACAGATACGCAGTATTTT. Translation gives CASSVTGHSTDTQYF.